Following are 16 T cell receptor beta chains from one sample sequenced in a study of CD8 T cells in Susac syndrome. Reverse transcription used roughly 0.45 to 1 ug RNA and random hexamers. In TCRdb, the immunoSEQ multiplex PCR reads were re-called with MiXCR into one record per CDR3 protein. The table includes under 200,000 distinct CDR3 sequences, roughly nine tenths detected once. Sequencing used CD4+ T cells from PBMCs. The receptor source for this set is a human donor with Susac syndrome.

The CDR3, as DNA: TGTGCCAGCAGTTACAGGGACGAGCGAGAGACCCAGTACTTC. The encoded protein is CASSYRDERETQYF. The chain recombines TRBV27 with TRBJ2-5, with a weak D call TRBD1 (6 bases). V gave up 4 bases and J gave up 4 bases, with 13 bases separating them. Germline V CDR1 and CDR2: MNHEY, SMNVEV (reference sequence). The CDR3 has 14 amino acids.

This rearrangement joins TRBV7-2 to TRBJ2-5, with D uncertain. Looked up from germline, CDR1 is SGHTA and CDR2 is FQGNSA. V lost 1 base and J 1 base, leaving 13 bases between the germline ends. The length of the CDR3 is 16 residues. The CDR3 here is CASSLEIGILQETQYF. DNA for the CDR3: TGTGCCAGCAGCTTAGAGATAGGGATACTCCAAGAGACCCAGTACTTC.

The chain has TRBV4-2 and TRBJ2-3, with TRBD2 matching over 15 bases. CDR1 is LGHNA and CDR2 is YNFKEQ in the germline V gene. V lost 5 bases and J lost 4; bases outside the gene matches: 16. The CDR3 consists of 20 residues. The CDR3 spells CASSGIPGLAGGGFSDTQYF. The DNA for the CDR3 is TGTGCCAGCAGCGGAATACCGGGACTAGCGGGGGGCGGGTTTTCAGATACGCAGTATTTT.

The chain has TRBV28 and TRBJ2-3; 8 bases are shared with TRBD2. There are 16 residues in the CDR3. Per germline, CDR1 MDHEN and CDR2 SYDVKM. J lost 8 bases, V lost 3 bases, and 13 bases had no gene match. The CDR3 protein is CASSFPSGRERGTQYF. The CDR3 DNA sequence: TGTGCCAGCAGTTTTCCCAGCGGGAGAGAGAGGGGTACGCAGTATTTT.

The chain couples TRBV29-1 to TRBJ1-2; 12 bases fit TRBD1. The CDR3 covers 15 residues. Germline V gene lookup returns CDR1 SQVTM and CDR2 ANQGSEA. V lost 6 bases to trimming and J lost 5 bases; unmatched junction nucleotides: 10. DNA for the CDR3: TGCAGCGTGACGGGACAGGGGGCGAAAGGGTATGGCTACACCTTC. Its protein is CSVTGQGAKGYGYTF.

V and J are TRBV5-1 and TRBJ2-1; D may be TRBD1 or TRBD2 (5 bases each). Germline V gene lookup returns CDR1 SGHRS and CDR2 YFSETQ. V dropped 2 bases and J dropped 0 bases, with 9 bases sitting between them. This CDR3 region has 15 residues. CDR3 bases: TGCGCCAGCAGCTTCAGGGAGAGCTCCTACAATGAGCAGTTCTTC. Its translation: CASSFRESSYNEQFF.

The chain is built from TRBV28 and TRBJ2-1, with D perhaps assigned TRBD1 or TRBD2 (5 bases each). Germline V gives CDR1 MDHEN, CDR2 SYDVKM. With 2 bases removed from V and 12 bases from J, the gap between germline ends came to 11 bases. The CDR3 extends over 12 amino acids. The CDR3 is CASSLKQRGQFF. The CDR3 DNA is TGTGCCAGCAGTTTAAAACAGAGGGGGCAGTTCTTC.

The DNA of the CDR3 is TGCGCCAGCAGCTTGGAAGCCAGGGCCCCTAACTATGGCTACACCTTC. This encodes CASSLEARAPNYGYTF. This sequence joins TRBV5-1 and TRBJ1-2, with D possibly being TRBD1 (5 bases). There are 16 residues in the CDR3. Germline V lookup: CDR1 SGHRS, CDR2 YFSETQ. Between the trimmed V and J ends, which lost 0 bases and 0 bases, there was a span of 12 bases.

The chain carries TRBV19 and TRBJ2-2, with 7 bases aligning to TRBD2. Looked up from germline, CDR1 is LNHDA and CDR2 is SQIVND (reference sequence). The J segment lost 1 base and the V segment lost 6 bases, leaving 5 bases of the junction unmatched. The CDR3 runs to 15 residues. The CDR3 DNA follows: TGTGCCAGTAGGTGGCGGGAGAAGAACACCGGGGAGCTGTTTTTT. This encodes CASRWREKNTGELFF.

The chain recombines TRBV6-6 with TRBJ1-1; no clear D. V was trimmed by 0 bases and J by 3 bases, leaving 8 bases between them. The germline CDR1 and CDR2 sequences are MNHNY and SVGAGI (reference sequence). The CDR3 consists of 14 residues. CDR3 loop: CASSYSHLDTEAFF. CDR3 nucleotides: TGTGCCAGCAGTTACTCACACCTAGACACTGAAGCTTTCTTT.

This chain uses TRBV28 with TRBJ1-4; TRBD1 matches at 9 bases. The trim removed 6 bases at V and 5 bases at J, leaving 4 bases unmatched. The CDR3 spans 14 residues. Germline-derived CDR1 and CDR2 are MDHEN and SYDVKM. The CDR3 nucleotides read TGTGCCAGCAGGCTACAGGGGGCGAATGAAAAACTGTTTTTT. Translating it yields CASRLQGANEKLFF. Filled out from reference TRBV28 and TRBJ1-4, the complete variable domain reads DVKVTQSSRYLVKRTGEKVFLECVQDMDHENMFWYRQDPGLGLRLIYFSYDVKMKEKGDIPEGYSVSREKKERFSLILESASTNQTSMYLCASRLQGANEKLFFGSGTQLSVL.

This clonotype was seen a single time. The chain has TRBV6-2 or TRBV6-3 and TRBJ1-1, with D tentatively TRBD1 (6 bases). Trimming removed 6 bases at V and 11 bases at J, with 16 bases between. This CDR3 spans 12 amino acids. From germline, CDR1 is MNHEY and CDR2 SVGEGT. The CDR3 is CASRITGKYAFF. In DNA, the CDR3 is TGTGCCAGCAGAATAACAGGGAAGTACGCTTTCTTT.

The gene calls are TRBV25-1 and TRBJ1-2, with D perhaps matching TRBD1 (6 bases). Looked up from germline, CDR1 is MGHDK and CDR2 is SYGVNS. The CDR3 runs to 13 residues. With 1 base removed from V and 8 bases from J, the gap between germline ends came to 11 bases. CDR3 sequence: CASSELGGGGYTF. The CDR3 coding sequence is TGTGCCAGCAGTGAATTGGGAGGGGGAGGCTACACCTTC.

The chain carries TRBV28 and TRBJ2-3; 11 nucleotides agree with TRBD2. Germline V CDR1 and CDR2: MDHEN, SYDVKM. The CDR3 totals 16 residues. The V and J ends lost 8 bases and 5 bases, in that order; junction bases with no gene match: 12. The CDR3 loop reads CASPPALAGAVDTQYF. The CDR3 DNA reads as TGTGCCAGCCCCCCCGCACTAGCGGGAGCGGTAGATACGCAGTATTTT. The full variable domain, its missing parts supplied by reference TRBV28 and TRBJ2-3, is DVKVTQSSRYLVKRTGEKVFLECVQDMDHENMFWYRQDPGLGLRLIYFSYDVKMKEKGDIPEGYSVSREKKERFSLILESASTNQTSMYLCASPPALAGAVDTQYFGPGTRLTVL.

The rearrangement joins TRBV19 to TRBJ1-4, with unresolved D. Trimming removed 6 bases from V and 3 bases from J, with 11 bases in between. The germline CDR1 and CDR2 sequences are LNHDA and SQIVND (reference sequence). The length of the CDR3 is 14 residues. CDR3 residues: CASRRPSANEKLFF. The DNA of the CDR3 is TGTGCCAGTAGAAGACCCTCGGCTAATGAAAAACTGTTTTTT.

The chain has TRBV3-1 and TRBJ1-6, with D tentatively TRBD1 (5 bases). The CDR3 extends over 16 amino acids. CDR1 LGHDT and CDR2 YNNKEL come from the germline V gene (reference sequence). V dropped 1 base and J dropped 10 bases, with 17 bases sitting between them. In DNA form, the CDR3 reads TGTGCCAGCAGCCAAGTTGGCCAGGGAATGAAATCACCCCTCCACTTT. Its translation: CASSQVGQGMKSPLHF.